Detailed here is one T cell receptor (beta chain). What it binds is not known. This record comes from a study of cytomegalovirus exposure and HLA in healthy donors. Study outcomes and limitations: One variant, a missense change in DCLRE1C, was linked in a later analysis to TCR beta V- and J-gene trimming. Among the sequence variants, a highly shared cluster was likely an artifact of sequencing.

A multiplex PCR was run with 60 Vbeta primers and 13 Jbeta primers. The table came from immunoSEQ multiplex PCR; TCRdb's copy has only in-frame clones and leaves some out. The table has approximately 180,000 clones, about three quarters seen once. It was healthy bone marrow donors who served as donors. These donors counted as nominally healthy when sampled, but unrecorded immune exposures were likely. Germline values: CDR1 SGDLS, CDR2 YYNGEE. CDR3 size: 14 residues. The trim removed 0 bases at V and 7 bases at J, leaving 3 bases unmatched. The chain is built from TRBV9 and TRBJ2-1; 8 bases map to TRBD1. The source material was PBMCs. The clonotype comes from a man aged 40-50 years in good health and CMV-seropositive. CDR3 residues: CASSVENRGNEQFF. The CDR3, as DNA: TGTGCCAGCAGCGTAGAAAACAGGGGGAATGAGCAGTTCTTC.